This T cell receptor (beta chain) appears in the sequencing data of a study of shared clonotypes between healthy human individuals. Researchers ran the assay at a deep level. Libraries were prepared by immunoSEQ multiplex PCR; TCRdb keeps only in-frame clonotypes and omits some of them. The repertoire holds over a million clones, with approximately 80% as singletons. Only Caucasian adults living in Nashville, Tennessee served as donors. The CDR3 runs 17 residues. CDR1 and CDR2 from the germline V gene are SGHRS and YFSETQ. Trimming removed 5 bases at V and 1 base at J, with 20 bases between. The chain recombines TRBV5-1 with TRBJ2-3; TRBD1 or TRBD2 may be the D gene (5 bases each). The sample comprised memory CD4+ T cells from PBMCs. The subset: CD45RA-negative fraction. The TCR comes from a man aged 18 to 35 in good health. Some clones in this sample may be carry-over from other donors' samples. The CDR3 DNA is TGCGCCAGCAGTAGTCCGGGATTGGGGGACGGCACAGATACGCAGTATTTT. This gives the protein CASSSPGLGDGTDTQYF.